This TCR beta chain was sequenced for a study of radiation and T cells in renal cell carcinoma. Study overall: Nephrectomy followed 15 Gy stereotactic body radiation by 4 weeks. Study observations and caveats: From baseline, blood top tumor clonotypes peaked at 2 weeks post-radiation.

Indicated time point: blood 2 weeks post-SBRT. Treatment here: 15 Gy SBRT to primary tumor, nephrectomy 4 weeks later. The patient's renal cell carcinoma had clear cell pathology. For this clone: Its target is unknown.

CDR1 is SGHRS, CDR2 YFSETQ, per germline. The germline V and J ends were trimmed by 0 bases and 4 bases, with 9 bases remaining between them. This CDR3 region has 14 residues. Libraries were prepared by immunoSEQ multiplex PCR; TCRdb keeps only in-frame clonotypes and omits some of them. The sample lists more than 150,000 clones, about 91% occurring once. The genes are TRBV5-1 and TRBJ2-3; D not resolved. This material consisted of blood, taken from a patient whose treatment included radiotherapy and nephrectomy. The sequence derives from a woman aged 45-65 years with renal cell carcinoma. CDR3 loop: CASSLVGWADTQYF. The CDR3 nucleotides are TGCGCCAGCAGCTTGGTCGGGTGGGCAGATACGCAGTATTTT.